This T cell receptor (beta chain) is from a study of blood T cell repertoires in COVID-19. For the study at large: The United States, Italy and Spain supplied acute and convalescent COVID-19 samples. The analysed material was cDNA or gDNA that came from T cells, B-cell-depleted T cells, or PBMCs.

Data came from immunoSEQ multiplex PCR; TCRdb stores just in-frame clones and leaves some out. The data contain 200,000 to 250,000 clones, 82% of them singletons. Participant-given clinical history determined each cohort assignment. Sample: PBMCs or T cells enriched from blood (not recorded which). The origin of this receptor is a woman between 55 and 75 years old who had recovered from COVID-19.

CDR3 in DNA: TGTGCCTGGAGTCGGACAGGGGGAAACACCATATATTTT. Translating it yields CAWSRTGGNTIYF. The rearrangement uses TRBV30 and TRBJ1-3; 8 positions agree with TRBD1. The CDR3 totals 13 residues. Germline V gene lookup returns CDR1 GTSNPN and CDR2 SVGIG (reference sequence). V lost 2 bases to trimming and J lost 4 bases; unmatched junction nucleotides: 1.